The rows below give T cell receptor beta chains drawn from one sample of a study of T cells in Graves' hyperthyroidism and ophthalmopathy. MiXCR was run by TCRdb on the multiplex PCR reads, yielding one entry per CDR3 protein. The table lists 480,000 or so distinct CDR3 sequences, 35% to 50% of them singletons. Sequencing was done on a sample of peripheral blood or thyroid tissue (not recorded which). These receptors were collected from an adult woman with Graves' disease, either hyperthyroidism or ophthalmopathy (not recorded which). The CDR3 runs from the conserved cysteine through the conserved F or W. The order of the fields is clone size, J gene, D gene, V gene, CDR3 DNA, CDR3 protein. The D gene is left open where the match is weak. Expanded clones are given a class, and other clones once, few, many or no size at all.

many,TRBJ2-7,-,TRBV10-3,TGTGCCATCAGTGATCAGGGGATAGTCTACGAGCAGTACTTC,CAISDQGIVYEQYF
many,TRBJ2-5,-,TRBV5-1,TGCGCCAGCAGCTTGGGTCCAGCGGATCAAGAGACCCAGTACTTC,CASSLGPADQETQYF
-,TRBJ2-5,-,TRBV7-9,TGTGCCAGCAGCAAGACTAGGGAGGAGACCCAGTACTTC,CASSKTREETQYF
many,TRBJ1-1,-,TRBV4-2,TGTGCCAGCAGCCAAGAAATTATCGCGACTGAAGCTTTCTTT,CASSQEIIATEAFF
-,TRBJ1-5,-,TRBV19,TGTGCCAGTAGTATAGCCCTCAATCAGCCCCAGCATTTT,CASSIALNQPQHF
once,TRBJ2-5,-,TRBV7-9,TGTGCCAGCAGCCCCGACGGGGAACAAGAGACCCAGTACTTC,CASSPDGEQETQYF
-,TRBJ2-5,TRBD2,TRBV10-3,TGTGCCATCAGCCGGCGGGAGGGCCTGGAGACCCAGTACTTC,CAISRREGLETQYF
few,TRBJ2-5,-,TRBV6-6,TGTGCCAGCAGTTACTCGTCTAAGTTAGGGGGGGCCAGGAGTCAAGAGACCCAGTACTTC,CASSYSSKLGGARSQETQYF
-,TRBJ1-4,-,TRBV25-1,TGTGCCAGCAGTGAATTCCAGGGAACAGCTGAAAAACTGTTTTTT,CASSEFQGTAEKLFF
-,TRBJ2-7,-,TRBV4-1,TGCGCCAGCAGCCGCCTAAGGGGCGAGCAGTACTTC,CASSRLRGEQYF
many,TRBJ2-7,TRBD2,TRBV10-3,TGTGCCATCACCTCACTAGCGGGAGGGCCCTACGAGCAGTACTTC,CAITSLAGGPYEQYF
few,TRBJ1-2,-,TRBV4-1,TGCGCCAGCAGCCAAGGCCCAGGGCCGGGAGGCTACACCTTC,CASSQGPGPGGYTF
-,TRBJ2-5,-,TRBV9,TGTGCCAGCAGCCTAGGGTTAGGGGGATACCAAGAGACCCAGTACTTC,CASSLGLGGYQETQYF
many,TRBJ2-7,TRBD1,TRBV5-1,TGCGCCAGCAGCTCTATAACAGGGGCCTACGAGCAGTACTTC,CASSSITGAYEQYF
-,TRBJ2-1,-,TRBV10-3,TGTGCCAGCAGGCCCTTCGGGGGAGTGTACAATGAGCAGTTCTTC,CASRPFGGVYNEQFF
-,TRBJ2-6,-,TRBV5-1,TGCGCCAGCAGCTTGGAACTCAATCCGGTTTCTGGGGCCAACGTCCTGACTTTC,CASSLELNPVSGANVLTF
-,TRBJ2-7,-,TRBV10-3,TGTGCCATCAGTGAGTCGGGACGGAATTACGAGCAGTACTTC,CAISESGRNYEQYF
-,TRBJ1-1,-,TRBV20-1,TGCAGTGCTAGTCGGGTTGAGCGGGGTGAAGCTTTCTTT,CSASRVERGEAFF
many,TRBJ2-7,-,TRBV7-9,TGTGCCAGCAGCTTCTTTAGCTCCTACGAGCAGTACTTC,CASSFFSSYEQYF
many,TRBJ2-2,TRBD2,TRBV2,TGTGCCACCCGCAGCGGGAGGATCTCCGGGGAGCTGTTTTTT,CATRSGRISGELFF
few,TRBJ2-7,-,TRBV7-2,TGTGCCAGCAGCTTAGTTGCCTGGGAGCAGTACTTC,CASSLVAWEQYF
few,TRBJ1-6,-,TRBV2,TGTGCCATCAGTGAGTCGATGGTTCATAATTCACCCCTCCACTTT,CAISESMVHNSPLHF
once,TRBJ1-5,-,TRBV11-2,TGTGCCAGCCAGGGACAGCATTTT,CASQGQHF
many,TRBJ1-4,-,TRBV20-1,TGCAGTGCTAGAATTGGGCAGAATAATGAAAAACTGTTTTTT,CSARIGQNNEKLFF
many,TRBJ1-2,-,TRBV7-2,TGTGCCAGCAGCTTAGGTGGCGTCATAGGTGGCTACACCTTC,CASSLGGVIGGYTF
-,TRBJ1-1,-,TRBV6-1,TGTGCCAGCAGTTTTTCCCCGACTGACACTGAAGCTTTCTTT,CASSFSPTDTEAFF
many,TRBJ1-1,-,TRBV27,TGTGCCAGCAGTTTTCGACAGGCCACTGAAGCTTTCTTT,CASSFRQATEAFF
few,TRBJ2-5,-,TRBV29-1,TGCAGCGTTGTTCAGGGAGGCGAGACCCAGTACTTC,CSVVQGGETQYF
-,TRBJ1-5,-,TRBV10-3,TGTGCCATCAGGAGCCCCGCCGGGGAGCAGCTCCAGCATTTT,CAIRSPAGEQLQHF
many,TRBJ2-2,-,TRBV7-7,TGTGCTAGCAGCTTGAACAGGGAAGACGGGGAGCTGTTTTTT,CASSLNREDGELFF
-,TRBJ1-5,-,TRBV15,TGTGCCGCCAGCAGCGAGTCAAGGGGGAATCAGCCCCAGCATTTT,CAASSESRGNQPQHF
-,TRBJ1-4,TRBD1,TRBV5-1,TGCGCCAGCAGCCGGACAGGGGGCAGTAATGAAAAACTGTTTTTT,CASSRTGGSNEKLFF
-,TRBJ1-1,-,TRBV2,TGTGCCAGCAGTGCGATAGGGACCACGGGGGCTGAAGCTTTCTTT,CASSAIGTTGAEAFF
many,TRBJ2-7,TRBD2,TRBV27,TGTGCCAGCAGTCTAGCGGGAGGGGTCGAGCAGTACTTC,CASSLAGGVEQYF
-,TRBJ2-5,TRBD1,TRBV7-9,TGTGCCAGCAGCGTTGAACCTTCGGCGACAGGGCGAGAGACCCAGTACTTC,CASSVEPSATGRETQYF
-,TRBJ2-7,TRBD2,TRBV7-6,TGTGCCAGCAGCTCCACCGCTAGCGGGGTCTCCTACGAGCAGTACTTC,CASSSTASGVSYEQYF
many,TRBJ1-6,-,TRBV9,TGTGCCAGCAGCGTTGAGAGTCTGAGTAATTCACCCCTCCACTTT,CASSVESLSNSPLHF
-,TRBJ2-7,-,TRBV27,TGTGCCAGCAGTCTCCGGGACACCGGTTACGAGCAGTACTTC,CASSLRDTGYEQYF
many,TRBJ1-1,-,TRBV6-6,TGTGCCAGCAGTGAAGTTCTGACGTCCTTGAACACTGAAGCTTTCTTT,CASSEVLTSLNTEAFF
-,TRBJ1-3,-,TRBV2,TGTGCCAGCAGCCCCGGGGACACCATATATTTT,CASSPGDTIYF
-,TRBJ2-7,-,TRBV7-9,TGTGCCAGCAGCTGGGGAGGATTGGTTTACGAGCAGTACTTC,CASSWGGLVYEQYF
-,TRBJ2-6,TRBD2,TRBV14,TGTGCCAGCAGCCAACGGACTAGCGGGGGGTGGGGGGCCAACGTCCTGACTTTC,CASSQRTSGGWGANVLTF
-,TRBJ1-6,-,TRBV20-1,TGCAGTGCTAGAAGCGGAAATTCACCCCTCCACTTT,CSARSGNSPLHF
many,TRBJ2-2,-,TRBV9,TGTGCCAGCAGCGTAACCTCACATCCAAACACCGGGGAGCTGTTTTTT,CASSVTSHPNTGELFF
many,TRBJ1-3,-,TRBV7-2,TGTGCCAGCAGCTTAGAAGCCGGGACATTAGCAAACACCATATATTTT,CASSLEAGTLANTIYF
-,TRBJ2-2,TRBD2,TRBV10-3,TGTGCCATCACCGGAGCTAGCGGGGGGGCCGTCGGGGAGCTGTTTTTT,CAITGASGGAVGELFF
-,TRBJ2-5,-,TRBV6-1,TGTGCCAGCCTTACCCAGTACTTC,CASLTQYF
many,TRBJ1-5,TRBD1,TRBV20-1,TGCAGTGCACAGACAGGGTTTGGCAATCAGCCCCAGCATTTT,CSAQTGFGNQPQHF
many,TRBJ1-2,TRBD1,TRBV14,TGTGCCAGCAGTCGGGACAGGAGCTATGGCTACACCTTC,CASSRDRSYGYTF
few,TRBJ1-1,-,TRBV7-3,TGTGCCAGCAGCTTAAGTGGGTTGGGCACTGAAGCTTTCTTT,CASSLSGLGTEAFF
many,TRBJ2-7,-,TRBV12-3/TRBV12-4,TGTGCCAGCACCAGCGGACCCTACGAGCAGTACTTC,CASTSGPYEQYF
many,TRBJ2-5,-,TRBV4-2,TGTGCCAGCAGCCAAGACCTGTATACCCAGTACTTC,CASSQDLYTQYF
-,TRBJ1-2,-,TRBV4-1,TGCGCCAGCAGCCAGATGGGCCAGGCCTATGGCTACACCTTC,CASSQMGQAYGYTF
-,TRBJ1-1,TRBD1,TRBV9,TGTGCCAGCAGCGCCATCCCGACAGGGGAAAGAGAAGCTTTCTTT,CASSAIPTGEREAFF
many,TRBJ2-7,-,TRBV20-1,TGCAGTGCTAGAACCTTCCAGGGAGATGGCTACGAGCAGTACTTC,CSARTFQGDGYEQYF
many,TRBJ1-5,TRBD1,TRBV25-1,TGTGCCAGCAGTGAGGACACCTCGACAGGGACCAGCAATCAGCCCCAGCATTTT,CASSEDTSTGTSNQPQHF
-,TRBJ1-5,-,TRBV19,TGTGCCAGTAGCCCACGCGGGGGCCGCAATCAGCCCCAGCATTTT,CASSPRGGRNQPQHF
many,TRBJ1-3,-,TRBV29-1,TGCAGCGGGGCGGACCTTAGCTCTGGAAACACCATATATTTT,CSGADLSSGNTIYF
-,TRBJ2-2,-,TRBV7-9,TGTGCCAACAGCTTAGGCCGCGCGGAGCTGTTTTTT,CANSLGRAELFF
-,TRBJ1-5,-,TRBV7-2,TGTGCCAGCAGTGGAGGGCAGACCCAGCATTTT,CASSGGQTQHF